Below are 2 T cell receptor beta chains sequenced from a single sample in a study of blood T cell repertoires in COVID-19. Libraries were prepared by immunoSEQ multiplex PCR; TCRdb keeps only in-frame clonotypes and omits some of them. The sample records about 200,000 clones, 88% being singletons. Material: peripheral blood. The receptors shown here come from a man aged 50 to 60 with COVID-19, enrolled during active disease.

The gene calls are TRBV6-5 and TRBJ2-7; the D gene is possibly TRBD2 (5 bases). V was pared by 4 bases and J by 2 bases, with 15 bases between. CDR1 is MNHEY and CDR2 is SVGAGI in the germline V gene. The CDR3 totals 15 residues. The CDR3: CASSSDLGSTYEQYF. DNA for the CDR3: TGTGCCAGCAGTTCTGACTTAGGGAGCACCTACGAGCAGTACTTC.

The chain has TRBV19 and TRBJ1-1; 8 positions agree with TRBD1. There are 17 residues in the CDR3. Germline V gene data show CDR1 as LNHDA and CDR2 as SQIVND (reference sequence). Trimming cost V 3 bases and J 6 bases; bases outside gene matches: 15. CDR3 sequence reads: CASSMIQGAIRSAEAFF. As DNA, the CDR3 is TGTGCCAGTAGTATGATCCAGGGGGCAATTCGTAGCGCTGAAGCTTTCTTT. The complete variable domain, with remaining parts taken from reference TRBV19 and TRBJ1-1, reads DGGITQSPKYLFRKEGQNVTLSCEQNLNHDAMYWYRQDPGQGLRLIYYSQIVNDFQKGDIAEGYSVSREKKESFPLTVTSAQKNPTAFYLCASSMIQGAIRSAEAFFGQGTRLTVV.